This T cell receptor (beta chain) was recorded in a study of Graves' ophthalmopathy and Graves' hyperthyroidism (dated by TCRdb to 2016 to 2019). With regard to the full study: Peripheral blood was collected at initial diagnosis, prior to any treatment. The study used signatures of the TCR beta repertoire to tell Graves' ophthalmopathy apart from Graves' hyperthyroidism and to predict which patients would progress to ophthalmopathy. In total, approximately 140 blood samples were TCR-sequenced: approximately 42 ophthalmopathy, over 70 hyperthyroidism and roughly 17 hyperthyroidism-to-ophthalmopathy patients. To explore V-J signatures that distinguish ophthalmopathy from hyperthyroidism, a discovery set of about a hundred patients was enrolled, made up of 40 to 45 with ophthalmopathy and roughly 55 with stable hyperthyroidism. An independent validation cohort comprised 18 hyperthyroidism patients and some 16 patients who later progressed from hyperthyroidism to ophthalmopathy. T-cell repertoires of thyroid tissue and blood were compared in several hyperthyroidism patients. Once sampling was done, hyperthyroidism patients were given methimazole at a starting dose of 30 mg daily, while ophthalmopathy patients were given high-dose intravenous methylprednisolone.

Patients with ophthalmopathy had moderately to severely active disease, with a Clinical Activity Score of 3 or more, a NOSPECS grade of 4 or more, and a disease duration of less than 3 months. Patients with other autoimmune diseases, uncontrolled infections, pregnancy or lactation were excluded. Diagnosis was based on clinical symptoms, serum thyroxine, TRAb, thyroid ultrasound and orbital computed tomography. Using Ficoll-Paque density gradient centrifugation, PBMCs were isolated from about 9.2 ml of fresh peripheral blood. Total RNA was extracted with Trizol reagent and quality-checked on an Agilent 2100 Bioanalyzer. The paper's findings and limits, for the study overall: In cross-validation, the 13-signature model distinguished ophthalmopathy from stable hyperthyroidism with approximately 88% sensitivity and 81% to 83% specificity, and in the test set the corresponding values were approximately 80% and 75%. No statistical method was used to predetermine the sample size, and group allocation was not hidden from the investigators. Among expanded thyroid clonotypes with frequency above 0.001, most also showed up in blood, which suggests that blood repertoires may reflect the thyroid immune response. In validation, the model predicted ophthalmopathy progression with 55% to 71% sensitivity and approximately 78% specificity; some twelve predicted patients were CT-confirmed with GO in a median of around 6.5 months.

On this clonotype itself: Its antigen specificity is not known. Base qualities are missing; no much larger clone stands one base away.

At the junction V is shortened by 6 bases and J by 1 base; bases outside the gene matches: 10. CDR1 and CDR2 (LNHDA, SQIVND) derive from the germline V gene (reference sequence). The CDR3 sequence holds 16 residues, the cysteine and phenylalanine included. Of the read, only the CDR3 DNA is kept; its 48 bases are in frame from base 1. For repertoire sequencing, the TCR beta CDR3 regions were amplified from RNA transcripts. The first round of RT-PCR was done with HTBI primers and the Qiagen OneStep RT-PCR kit, and was followed by a second round of multiplex PCR, then size selection and purification. Libraries were sequenced paired-end with 100 bp reads on an Illumina HiSeq2000. Turning to the authors' computational methods: Reads were processed with SOAPnuke, discarding reads with adapters, uncalled bases, mean Phred below 15, or no exact constant-primer or identifier match. High-quality paired reads were merged with COPE v1.2.5. Each unique nucleotide sequence was treated as a clonotype, and MiTCR v1.1 was used to align the clonotypes to the IMGT TRB V, D and J references. Only V-J combinations with frequency above 0.0001 were analysed, covering about 99% of repertoires. A TCR clonal expansion and chaos score per V-J combination was defined as the ratio of F50 clonal expansion to chaos observed in the TCRdist matrix. Features were reduced by Welch's t-statistics and random forest to approximately 13 V-J combinations, which fed a naive Bayes classifier. The Morisita-Horn index was used to measure how similar the thyroid and blood repertoires were. TCRdb trimmed public reads at Q25 via fastp, called clones via MiXCR and kept in-frame beta chains. Rows merge per CDR3 protein into single entries with the most common DNA and genes. These V and J calls are TCRdb output, not the study's own analysis. The sample profile shows about 740,000 distinct CDR3 sequences; 40% of them were found once. The leading ten clones occupy approximately 43% of the sample.

Specimen: peripheral blood. The receptor chain draws on TRBV19 and TRBJ1-1; 8 bases in between match TRBD1. This clonotype originated in an adult man with Graves' ophthalmopathy. The DNA is TGTGCCAGTAGACATGCCGTGACAGGGGAGAACACTGAAGCTTTCTTT. Its translation is CASRHAVTGENTEAFF.